The text below deals with one TCR beta chain. Its target antigen remains unknown. No base quality information exists; no much larger clone differs at one position. The cohort was made up of 500 to 850 healthy bone marrow donors. At the time of sampling, every cohort member was nominally healthy, though immune exposures that went unrecorded were likely present. The donor was CMV seronegative and belonged to the group of 352 seronegative cohort members. Each donor provided a peripheral blood sample, and peripheral blood mononuclear cells were used for TCR beta sequencing. The Qiagen DNeasy Blood Extraction Kit was used to extract genomic DNA from the blood cell samples. These data are taken from a study of cytomegalovirus exposure and HLA in healthy donors (dated by TCRdb to 2017 to 2019). General notes on the study: According to an earlier analysis of 450 to 650 of the donors, 150 million to 200 million T cells yielded 90 million to 140 million unique TCR beta sequences and around 300 Gb of sequence data. Every discovery cohort repertoire had been produced on one sequencing platform. Donor age, sex, ethnicity and CMV serostatus were compiled together with the repertoire data. Across 300 to 400 genotyped donors of the cohort, an average of roughly 200,000 unique TCR beta nucleotide sequences per donor were sequenced, and approximately 17% of those sequences were non-productive. Of the approximately 400 genotyped donors, around 81% fell in the genetic ancestry cluster associated with self-reported Caucasian donors. To predict cytomegalovirus infection status, the study brought together high-throughput TCR immunosequencing, statistical association of individual TCRs with disease status, and machine learning. Roughly 5 DR-DQ haplotypes were treated as single units for association and clustering because of strong linkage in the cohort. Along with the roughly 710-subject first cohort, a separate validation cohort of over a hundred different subjects was used. Around 330 gigabases of sequencing data and 91 million or so unique TCR sequences made up an early release that covered approximately 700 HLA-typed donors. Typing coverage differed by locus: A, B, C, DRB1 and DQB1 were typed in roughly 620-640 donors, DQA1 in 500 to 550, DPA1 in some 600, and DPB1 in just under 490. The T cell repertoires of 670 or so subjects were profiled by immunosequencing and related to cytomegalovirus serostatus. In a later genetic analysis, genome-wide SNP genotypes for about 65% of the roughly 670 donors were used, and that subset was treated as a discovery cohort. To study patterns of TCR occurrence, a later analysis re-analyzed previously published TCR beta repertoires from 600 to 750 donors and added high-resolution HLA genotyping. Both class I and class II loci were covered by HLA typing, at four-digit resolution. Rather than using new phenotypic data, the later analysis identified candidate immune exposures from TCR beta sequences and from how often those sequences occurred across donors. The study was designed to test whether signatures of past pathogen exposure could be identified by cataloging public T cell receptors. To decide whether each TCR beta V gene segment behaved as functional or pseudogenic, an earlier analysis of approximately 620 of the donors relied on high-throughput TCR beta sequencing.

The method behind the library was the immunoSEQ multiplex PCR assay. For the multiplex PCR, a mixture combining 60 forward primers for TCR Vbeta segments and 13 reverse primers for TCR Jbeta segments was used. The CDR3 region of rearranged TCR beta genes was amplified from genomic DNA with a multiplex PCR assay. Amplified TCR beta libraries were sequenced as 87-base-pair reads on the Illumina HiSeq System. Per the authors' processing: A later analysis counted approximately 74 million unique TCR beta chains across the 666 repertoires, and some 11 million of these chains were shared by at least two donors. Raw reads were error-corrected and collapsed into unique sequences with a nearest-neighbor algorithm that merged closely related sequences to remove PCR and sequencing errors. V, D and J gene segments were assigned by aligning CDR3 sequences to IMGT reference sequences. For a sequence to be retained, at least a six-nucleotide match to both a V gene segment and a J gene segment was required. Rearrangements were classified as productive when the CDR3 lacked stop codons and remained in frame with V and J, and all other rearrangements were classified as non-productive. Following IMGT convention, CDR3 was defined as the stretch from the second conserved V-encoded cysteine up to the conserved J-encoded phenylalanine. The earlier analysis of about 560 of the donors excluded any sequence lacking an unambiguous match to a single V gene segment. In an earlier analysis of approximately 560 of the donors, a V segment was called functional when productive rearrangements were above 56.7%, and segregating when the standard deviation between donors exceeded 5%. To diagnose cytomegalovirus status from the catalog of TCR beta chain sequences, a statistical classification framework was built. In a later analysis, TCR nucleotide sequences were compared against IMGT/GENE-DB human TR gene sequences so that V and J genes could be assigned. Using the TCRdist pipeline, a later analysis assigned CDR3 sequences along with most-parsimonious VDJ recombination scenarios. In a later analysis, each TCR beta chain was defined by its CDR3 amino acid sequence together with its V-gene family, and reads lacking a unique V-gene family were excluded. A later analysis removed 550 to 650 highly shared, low-generation-probability nucleotide sequences to deal with suspected cross-contamination and a sequencing artifact. In a later analysis, a clonal expansion index was calculated for each public chain from normalized within-repertoire ranks of inferred template counts. In a later analysis, generation probabilities were computed using a VDJ recombination model fitted to out-of-frame rearrangements, and the results were checked against IGoR. In a later analysis, hypergeometric tests were used to score TCR-TCR, TCR-HLA and TCR-CMV co-occurrence, with a repertoire-size bias correction applied to TCR pairs. False discovery rates were estimated in a later analysis by permuting HLA or CMV assignments 20 times. In a later analysis, co-occurring TCRs were grouped using DBSCAN, with TCRdist sequence similarity added in when clustering inside HLA-allele-positive subsets. Repertoires with fewer than 30,000 or more than 120,000 public chains were left out of co-occurrence clustering, as were about 5 repertoires with anomalous nucleotide sharing. In TCRdb, the immuneACCESS table is reduced to in-frame sequences with V and J assigned. These tables do not hold every clone; where another copy was compared, an unresolved V gene accounts for under half, and the others remain unexplained. The V and J calls and clone size come from that table; D and trimming were worked out from the DNA. The sample records 140,000 or so clones, about 75% of which are singletons. 1.6% of the sample belongs to the ten largest clones.

The study at large found these results: The only immune exposure information available for the cohort was CMV serostatus. Compared with equally common non-associated chains, HLA-associated TCR beta chains in a later analysis were more clonally expanded and had lower generation probabilities. A later genetic analysis reported fewer N-insertions in productive TCRs among donors in an Asian-associated ancestry cluster than the approximately 700-donor mean. An earlier analysis of approximately 570 of the donors showed that most TCR beta V segments appeared in productive rearrangements either about 87% or about 30% of the time, which broadly matched IMGT annotations. In vitro tests confirmed that a few of the cytomegalovirus-associated TCR beta chains recognize cytomegalovirus antigens. In a later genetic analysis, a missense DCLRE1C variant was associated with V-gene and J-gene trimming of TCR beta chains, and the association was replicated in an independent cohort. The classifier was reported to diagnose cytomegalovirus status with high specificity and sensitivity in both the original and validation cohorts. Because HLA typing was unavailable for some donors at each locus, only the typed subset was used in association tests. Roughly uniform sequencing depth across donors was assumed in presence/absence analyses, although this assumption may not hold. Specific HLA alleles were associated with 16,951 TCR beta sequences at a false discovery rate of 0.05 in a later analysis. It was suggested by the authors that the approach could potentially be generalized to other disease states and immunological phenotypes. A further reported finding was that TCR beta sequences accurately predicted the HLA-A and HLA-B alleles for most subjects in the first cohort. According to a later analysis, TCR association rates differed among HLA loci, with DRB1 alleles showing the most associated TCRs and HLA-C alleles showing the fewest. A cluster of highly shared sequence variants was judged likely to be a technical artifact of the sequencing pipeline. Linkage disequilibrium might explain the correlated functional status among segregating V segments, but an unknown experimental factor could not be excluded. Most CMV-associated TCR beta chains appeared to be HLA-restricted in a later analysis, and the HLA associations seemed to be driven largely by CMV exposure. In a later analysis, several top co-occurrence clusters were reported to appear linked to parvovirus B19, influenza, CMV and Epstein-Barr virus. While some public TCRs were present in many individuals, most TCR sequences turned up only very rarely across donors. A total of about 150 TCR beta chains were listed by the study as associated with cytomegalovirus. When HLA alleles, especially DR and DQ, strongly co-occurred, attributing TCR associations to individual alleles was difficult. Because counts were too low, roughly 18 rarely observed V segments, including chromosome 9 orphons, were left out of the earlier analysis of 587 of the donors. In this cohort, only TCR beta chains were sequenced, and detectable features were limited by the absence of alpha or paired-chain data.

The origin of this receptor is a woman aged 25 to 45 in good health and CMV-seronegative. The source material was PBMCs.

The DNA reads TGTGCCAGCAGCTTTCTTGGACGGGAGAACACTGAAGCTTTCTTT. It codes for CASSFLGRENTEAFF. Here the chain combines TRBV7-3 and TRBJ1-1, with the D gene too uncertain to name. V gives up 3 bases and J gives up 1 base, and the segment between their germline ends measures 12 bases. In the germline V gene, CDR1 corresponds to SGHTA and CDR2 to FQGTGA. Including the terminal cysteine and phenylalanine, the CDR3 comprises 15 residues. Only CDR3 DNA is held: 45 bases, read in frame from base 1.